Below are 18 T cell receptor beta chains sequenced from a single sample in a study of TIL therapy for anti-PD-1-resistant metastatic lung cancer. Noted time point: pre-treatment sample, taken before nivolumab and TIL therapy. The immunoSEQ assay was v3. Measured with immunoSEQ multiplex PCR; TCRdb has only the in-frame clones, and not every one. The sample shows approximately 60,000 clones, roughly 70% of them seen only once. The input for sequencing was blood, taken at baseline. These receptors were collected from a person aged 25 to 85 with non-small cell lung cancer.

The rearrangement uses TRBV11-3 and TRBJ2-7, with D perhaps matching TRBD2 (6 bases). Trimming shortened V by 0 bases and J by 4 bases, and 13 bases separated the two germline ends. This CDR3 has 15 amino acids. Germline V gene data show CDR1 as SGHNT and CDR2 as YENEEA. CDR3 DNA sequence: TGTGCCAGCAGCTTAGAGGGGGGTCTCGGATACGAGCAGTACTTC. Translating gives CASSLEGGLGYEQYF. Combining the CDR3 with reference TRBV11-3 and TRBJ2-7 gives the whole variable domain EAGVVQSPRYKIIEKKQPVAFWCNPISGHNTLYWYLQNLGQGPELLIRYENEEAVDDSQLPKDRFSAERLKGVDSTLKIQPAELGDSAVYLCASSLEGGLGYEQYFGPGTRLTVT.

This clone was observed a single time. The chain recombines TRBV11-3 with TRBJ1-1; D gene unclear. CDR3 length equals 14 residues. V was trimmed by 1 base and J by 5 bases, leaving 11 bases between them. CDR1 is SGHNT and CDR2 is YENEEA in the germline V gene. CDR3 amino acids: CASSLAILETEAFF. The CDR3 DNA reads as TGTGCCAGCAGCTTAGCGATTTTAGAGACTGAAGCTTTCTTT.

The chain couples TRBV18 to TRBJ2-7; TRBD2 matches 9 bases. The germline V gene encodes CDR1 KGHSH and CDR2 LQKENI. The CDR3 covers 14 residues. With V trimmed by 5 bases and J by 1 base, 3 bases remained unmatched. The CDR3 region is CASSRAGGSYEQYF. The CDR3, as DNA: TGTGCCAGCTCAAGAGCGGGGGGTTCCTACGAGCAGTACTTC.

The chain couples TRBV7-2 to TRBJ2-1; 8 nucleotides line up with TRBD1. The ends lost 6 bases at V and 8 bases at J; junction bases unmatched: 6. The germline V gene encodes CDR1 SGHTA and CDR2 FQGNSA. There are 13 residues in the CDR3. The CDR3 DNA follows: TGTGCCAGCAGGAAGCAGGGGGCCGATGAGCAGTTCTTC. Residues: CASRKQGADEQFF.

The V gene is TRBV7-2, the J gene TRBJ2-1; 9 bases fit TRBD1. The CDR3 sequence is 16 residues long. CDR1 is SGHTA and CDR2 is FQGNSA in the germline V gene. Trimming at V came to 2 bases and at J to 7 bases, leaving 9 bases not matched to a gene. Written as DNA, the CDR3 is TGTGCCAGCAGCTTAAGGTCTGGGACAGGGATGAATGAGCAGTTCTTC. Translated: CASSLRSGTGMNEQFF.

Here the CDR3 DNA reads TGCGCCAGCAGCTATAAGGGGGAAGCCTATAATTCACCCCTCCACTTT. It translates to CASSYKGEAYNSPLHF. This rearrangement joins TRBV5-1 to TRBJ1-6; D perhaps matches TRBD1 (6 bases). This CDR3 region has 16 residues. The germline V gene has CDR1 SGHRS and CDR2 YFSETQ. Trimming stripped 3 bases from V and 2 bases from J, with 12 bases between.

This CDR3 reads CASRIAGSSYNEQFF. In DNA form, the CDR3 reads TGTGCCAGCAGAATAGCGGGTAGCTCCTACAATGAGCAGTTCTTC. This sequence joins TRBV27 and TRBJ2-1, with 7 bases aligning to TRBD2. Germline loops: CDR1 MNHEY, CDR2 SMNVEV (reference sequence). V trimming: 6 bases; J trimming: 0 bases; junction bases outside the gene matches: 5. The CDR3 runs to 15 residues.

The chain links TRBV7-2 to TRBJ2-6, with 7 bases matching TRBD1. There are 15 residues in the CDR3. J was trimmed by 4 bases and V by 4 bases; bases with no gene match: 4. Germline V lookup: CDR1 SGHTA, CDR2 FQGNSA. The CDR3 sequence: CASSSGQPGANVLTF. DNA of the CDR3: TGTGCCAGCAGCTCGGGACAGCCCGGGGCCAACGTCCTGACTTTC.

This chain uses TRBV5-1 with TRBJ2-2; 9 nucleotides line up with TRBD2. With V trimmed by 0 bases and J by 2 bases, 8 bases remained unmatched. Per germline, CDR1 SGHRS and CDR2 YFSETQ. CDR3 length: 18 amino acids. CDR3 sequence reads: CASSLAPAGGRNTGELFF. The CDR3 DNA is TGCGCCAGCAGCTTGGCCCCTGCGGGGGGGCGCAACACCGGGGAGCTGTTTTTT.

The chain has TRBV11-1 and TRBJ2-4; 9 bases are a match to TRBD1. The J segment lost 1 base and the V segment lost 5 bases, leaving 15 bases of the junction unmatched. CDR1 and CDR2 from the germline V gene are SGHAT and FQDESV (reference sequence). This CDR3 has 19 residues. This CDR3 is CASSMGQGNRGAAKNIQYF. DNA for the CDR3: TGTGCCAGCAGCATGGGACAGGGCAATCGGGGGGCCGCCAAAAACATTCAGTACTTC.

The table lists this clone with a count of one. The chain combines TRBV18 with TRBJ2-1, with TRBD2 matching over 10 bases. Germline loops: CDR1 KGHSH, CDR2 LQKENI. The CDR3 is 14 residues long. The junction had 8 bases not matched to a gene; V was cut back by 6 bases and J by 9 bases. The CDR3 bases are TGTGCCAGCTCGTCTCCGGGACTAGCGTTTGAGCAGTTCTTC. Encoded protein: CASSSPGLAFEQFF.

The CDR3 reads CASSRLAGGGDEQFF. In nucleotides, the CDR3 is TGTGCCAGCAGCCGACTAGCGGGAGGCGGGGATGAGCAGTTCTTC. This sequence joins TRBV7-9 and TRBJ2-1; the match to TRBD2 covers 13 bases. The CDR3 sequence is 15 residues long. Germline trimming cut 5 bases from V and 8 bases from J; bases unmatched to any gene: 6. The V gene's germline CDR1 is SEHNR and CDR2 FQNEAQ (reference sequence).

The chain links TRBV4-3 to TRBJ1-1; D remains ambiguous. The V end was cut by 3 bases, the J end by 1 base, with 15 bases between. Germline-derived CDR1 and CDR2 are LGHNA and YSLEER. This CDR3 has 16 residues. The CDR3 coding sequence is TGCGCCAGCAGCCAGAACCCACGGCAGAAGAACACTGAAGCTTTCTTT. Its protein is CASSQNPRQKNTEAFF.

This clone has more than one count but fewer than ten. The chain is built from TRBV19 and TRBJ2-7, with D hard to call. The CDR3 consists of 13 residues. Germline V gene lookup returns CDR1 LNHDA and CDR2 SQIVND (reference sequence). V lost 5 bases, J lost 7 bases, and 15 bases lay in between. CDR3: CASSLWGFGEQYF. In DNA form, the CDR3 reads TGTGCCAGTAGTCTATGGGGTTTCGGGGAGCAGTACTTC. The variable domain in full, completed from reference TRBV19 and TRBJ2-7, reads DGGITQSPKYLFRKEGQNVTLSCEQNLNHDAMYWYRQDPGQGLRLIYYSQIVNDFQKGDIAEGYSVSREKKESFPLTVTSAQKNPTAFYLCASSLWGFGEQYFGPGTRLTVT.

The J gene is TRBJ1-2, the V gene TRBV7-2; 9 nucleotides agree with TRBD1. Germline lookup yields CDR1 SGHTA and CDR2 FQGNSA. The CDR3 has 16 amino acids. Losses at the gene ends were 5 bases for V and 4 bases for J; bases not matched to a gene: 11. CDR3 in DNA: TGTGCCAGCAGCAACAGGGGGCGAGGTGGATTCTATGGCTACACCTTC. This encodes CASSNRGRGGFYGYTF. The full variable domain, completed using reference TRBV7-2 and TRBJ1-2, is GAGVSQSPSNKVTEKGKDVELRCDPISGHTALYWYRQSLGQGLEFLIYFQGNSAPDKSGLPSDRFSAERTGGSVSTLTIQRTQQEDSAVYLCASSNRGRGGFYGYTFGSGTRLTVV.

This sequence joins TRBV4-3 and TRBJ1-5; D is unclear. The germline CDR1 and CDR2 sequences are LGHNA and YSLEER. Trimming took off 0 bases at V and 6 bases at J, with 12 bases between the two ends. CDR3 size: 15 residues. The CDR3 sequence: CASSQDWHFGQPQHF. As DNA, the CDR3 is TGCGCCAGCAGCCAAGATTGGCATTTTGGTCAGCCCCAGCATTTT.

J is TRBJ2-7 and V is TRBV28; tentatively, D is TRBD1 (6 bases). CDR1 and CDR2 (germline): MDHEN, SYDVKM. Trimming took 5 bases from V and 2 from J, leaving 10 bases between them. The CDR3 extends over 13 amino acids. The CDR3 spells CASSQGGTYEQYF. The CDR3 DNA sequence: TGTGCCAGCAGTCAAGGGGGAACCTACGAGCAGTACTTC.

The gene calls are TRBV4-1 and TRBJ2-1; 8 bases fit TRBD2. The length of the CDR3 is 17 residues. Germline CDR1 MGHRA, CDR2 YSYEKL. Trimming took 1 base from V and 2 from J; bases not matched to a gene: 7. The DNA of the CDR3 is TGCGCCAGCAGCCAAGCCGTAGCGGGGATTGCCTACAATGAGCAGTTCTTC. Protein product: CASSQAVAGIAYNEQFF.